This T cell receptor beta chain came from a study of T cell repertoires in cytomegalovirus infection. Study information: CMV infection together with matching HLA type was indicated by public TCR beta signatures.

CDR1 is SGHAT and CDR2 is FQNNGV in the germline V gene. The V and J ends lost 4 bases and 4 bases, in that order; junction bases with no gene match: 9. The CDR3 sequence is 15 residues long. TCRdb reprocessed the reads via MiXCR and lists one record per CDR3 protein. This table has around 450,000 distinct CDR3 sequences, 10% to 12% appearing once. Many counts were recorded for this clonotype. The antigen is not known. Findings of the study overall: The study identified carriers of CMV plus the relevant HLA from cumulative public TCR beta family frequency. Within the response measured ex vivo, HLA-C-restricted CMV-specific TCR beta clonotypes were dominant.

The V call is TRBV11-2, the J call TRBJ2-5; 7 bases are a match to TRBD1. The specimen was PBMCs. The TCR sequence derives from a human donor in good health (CMV status not recorded). Some clones in this sample may be carry-over from other donors' samples. CDR3 nucleotide sequence: TGTGCCAGCAGCTCACTGACAGGGAGAGGAGAGACCCAGTACTTC. Residues: CASSSLTGRGETQYF.